These 7 T cell receptor beta chains share one sample of origin, sequenced in a study of neurological immune-mediated disorders. TCRdb reprocessed the 5' RACE reads via MiXCR and lists one record per CDR3 protein. The sample has nearly 60,000 distinct CDR3 sequences, about 3.2% seen once. The sample taken for sequencing was PBMCs. These receptors originate from a woman aged 55-75 years with multiple sclerosis.

This clonotype came up many times. This chain links TRBV12-3 or TRBV12-4 with TRBJ2-1; tentatively, D is TRBD2 (6 bases). The length of the CDR3 is 15 residues. V dropped 6 bases and J dropped 0 bases, with 12 bases sitting between them. The CDR3 region is CASSWRAGSYNEQFF. The CDR3, as DNA: TGTGCCAGCAGCTGGAGGGCCGGCTCCTACAATGAGCAGTTCTTC.

This clonotype was counted many times. The chain couples TRBV9 to TRBJ2-3; D gene unclear. Germline V gene lookup returns CDR1 SGDLS and CDR2 YYNGEE. The length of the CDR3 is 13 residues. The V end was cut by 3 bases, the J end by 3 bases, with 8 bases between. This chain's CDR3 is CASSGEMTDTQYF. DNA for the CDR3: TGTGCCAGCAGCGGAGAAATGACAGATACGCAGTATTTT.

This clonotype was observed many times. The chain has TRBV12-3 or TRBV12-4 and TRBJ2-2; 9 bases line up with TRBD1. The CDR3 is 15 residues long. Unmatched junction bases numbered 6, after V lost 6 bases and J lost 4 bases. This CDR3 is CASRTGGSGTGELFF. The CDR3 DNA follows: TGTGCCAGCAGAACAGGGGGCTCGGGCACCGGGGAGCTGTTTTTT.

This clonotype was observed many times. The chain is built from TRBV7-3 and TRBJ2-2; the D is unclear. With 4 bases removed from V and 9 bases from J, the gap between germline ends came to 15 bases. CDR3 length: 14 amino acids. Germline CDR1 reads SGHTA; CDR2 reads FQGTGA. The CDR3 region has the DNA TGTGCCAGCAGCTACAGCACAAGCCACCGGGAGCTGTTTTTT. This gives the protein CASSYSTSHRELFF. Full variable domain (remainder filled in from reference TRBV7-3 and TRBJ2-2): GAGVSQTPSNKVTEKGKYVELRCDPISGHTALYWYRQSLGQGPEFLIYFQGTGAADDSGLPNDRFFAVRPEGSVSTLKIQRTERGDSAVYLCASSYSTSHRELFFGEGSRLTVL.

There are a few counts of this clonotype. The rearrangement uses TRBV5-4 and TRBJ1-2; D is unclear. Trimming shortened V by 1 base and J by 6 bases, and 10 bases separated the two germline ends. Germline V CDR1 and CDR2: SGHNT, YYREEE (reference sequence). The CDR3 is 13 amino acids. DNA for the CDR3: TGTGCCAGCAGCTTGCCCCTTGGGGATGGCTACACCTTC. It codes for CASSLPLGDGYTF.

This clonotype was counted ten times or more. This chain connects TRBV5-1 to TRBJ2-3; 7 nucleotides match TRBD2. Germline loops: CDR1 SGHRS, CDR2 YFSETQ. The CDR3 covers 19 residues. Unmatched junction bases numbered 13, after V lost 0 bases and J lost 0 bases. CDR3 DNA sequence: TGCGCCAGCAGCTTGGCCGGGGGGAACGAGGATACTAGCACAGATACGCAGTATTTT. It yields the protein CASSLAGGNEDTSTDTQYF.

Ten or more counts support this clonotype. The chain joins TRBV20-1 to TRBJ2-1; 10 bases match TRBD2. CDR1 DFQATT and CDR2 SNEGSKA come from the germline V gene (reference sequence). The CDR3 runs to 15 residues. Germline trimming cut 7 bases from V and 8 bases from J; bases unmatched to any gene: 14. DNA for the CDR3: TGCAGTGTTTCCCGAGCGGGAGGGCCCTCGTATGAGCAGTTCTTC. Translating it yields CSVSRAGGPSYEQFF.